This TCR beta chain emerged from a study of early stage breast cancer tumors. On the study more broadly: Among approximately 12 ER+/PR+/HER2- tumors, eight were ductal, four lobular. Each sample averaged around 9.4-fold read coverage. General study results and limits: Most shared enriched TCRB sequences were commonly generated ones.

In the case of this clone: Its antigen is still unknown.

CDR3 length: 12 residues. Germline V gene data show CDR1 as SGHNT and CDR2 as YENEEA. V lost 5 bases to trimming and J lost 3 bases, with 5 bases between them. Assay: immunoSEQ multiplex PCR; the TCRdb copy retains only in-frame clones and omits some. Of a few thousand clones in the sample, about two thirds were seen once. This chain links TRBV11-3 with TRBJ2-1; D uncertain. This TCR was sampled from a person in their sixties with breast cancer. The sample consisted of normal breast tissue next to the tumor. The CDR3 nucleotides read TGTGCCAGCAGCCCGAACTACAATGAGCAGTTCTTC. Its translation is CASSPNYNEQFF.